The clone carrying this TCR beta chain was recorded once. What it binds is not known. With 60 Vbeta and 13 Jbeta primers, the PCR was carried out. Generated by immunoSEQ multiplex PCR, the TCRdb table keeps only in-frame clones and is missing some. The sample records about 160,000 clones, roughly 80% being singletons. This sample was included in a study of cytomegalovirus exposure and HLA in healthy donors. Findings and limits, study-wide: According to an earlier analysis, most TCR beta V segments yielded productive rearrangements about 87% or about 30% of the time. Common viral pathogens seemed to be connected with several of the most significant clusters, according to a later analysis.

The CDR3 runs 15 residues. V shed 3 bases and J shed 2 bases, with 14 bases lying between them. Germline CDR1 MNHEY, CDR2 SMNVEV (reference sequence). The sample consisted of PBMCs. This receptor was obtained from a woman between 40 and 50 years old in good health and CMV-seronegative. The chain recombines TRBV27 with TRBJ2-7, with a tentative D call TRBD2 (5 bases). The CDR3 bases are TGTGCCAGCAGTTTCTCGGGATACGGTACCTACGAGCAGTACTTC. This encodes CASSFSGYGTYEQYF.